Described below is a single T cell receptor beta chain sequence and its context. Its antigen target is currently unknown. No base quality values were provided; no much bigger clone lies one nucleotide off. Receptor amplification or capture employed the immunoSEQ multiplex PCR assay. For the multiplex PCR, a mixture combining 60 forward primers for TCR Vbeta segments and 13 reverse primers for TCR Jbeta segments was used. The CDR3 region of rearranged TCR beta genes was amplified from genomic DNA by a multiplex PCR assay. The amplified TCR beta libraries were sequenced on the Illumina HiSeq System as 87-base-pair reads. For the original study's pipeline: A later analysis counted about 80 million unique TCR beta chains across the 666 repertoires, and about 10 million of these chains were shared by at least two donors. Raw reads were error-corrected and collapsed into unique sequences with a nearest-neighbor algorithm that merged closely related sequences to remove PCR and sequencing errors. CDR3 sequences were aligned to IMGT reference sequences to assign V, D and J gene segments. For a sequence to be retained, a match of at least six nucleotides to both a V gene segment and a J gene segment was required. Rearrangements were classified as productive when the CDR3 lacked stop codons and remained in frame with V and J, and all other rearrangements were classified as non-productive. Following IMGT convention, CDR3 was defined as the stretch from the second conserved V-encoded cysteine up to the conserved J-encoded phenylalanine. The earlier analysis of about 610 of the donors excluded sequences that lacked an unambiguous match to a single V gene segment. An earlier analysis of several hundred of the donors classified V segments as functional when productive rearrangements were above 56.7% and as segregating when the standard deviation between donors was above 5%. A statistical classification framework was built for diagnosing cytomegalovirus status from the catalog of TCR beta chain sequences. A later analysis assigned V and J genes by comparing TCR nucleotide sequences with IMGT/GENE-DB human TR gene sequences. A later analysis assigned CDR3 sequences and most-parsimonious VDJ recombination scenarios with the TCRdist pipeline. A later analysis defined each TCR beta chain by its CDR3 amino acid sequence plus V-gene family, and excluded reads lacking a unique V-gene family. In a later analysis, 500 to 700 highly shared, low-generation-probability nucleotide sequences were removed to address suspected cross-contamination and a sequencing artifact. In a later analysis, a clonal expansion index for each public chain was calculated from normalized within-repertoire ranks of inferred template counts. A later analysis computed generation probabilities with a VDJ recombination model fitted to out-of-frame rearrangements, and checked the results against IGoR. In a later analysis, TCR-TCR, TCR-HLA and TCR-CMV co-occurrence was scored with hypergeometric tests, and a repertoire-size bias correction was applied to TCR pairs. In a later analysis, false discovery rates were estimated by permuting HLA or CMV assignments 20 times. In a later analysis, co-occurring TCRs were grouped using DBSCAN, and TCRdist sequence similarity was added for clustering within HLA-allele-positive subsets. For co-occurrence clustering, repertoires with fewer than 30,000 or more than 120,000 public chains were excluded, along with roughly five repertoires with anomalous nucleotide sharing. The clones in this table, taken by TCRdb from immuneACCESS, are in-frame only. Not every clone is retained; where verified, under half of the shortfall comes from an unresolved V gene, and the cause of the rest is unknown. Clonal size and the V and J genes are those of that table, whereas D and trimming came from the DNA. The sample profile shows approximately 150,000 clones; roughly 78% of them were found once. The ten largest clones take up roughly 6% of the sample.

The cohort consisted of 666 healthy bone marrow donors. All cohort members were sampled while nominally healthy, although unrecorded immune exposures were likely present. The donor tested CMV seropositive, placing the donor among the 310 or so seropositive members of the cohort. A peripheral blood sample was collected from each donor, and TCR beta sequencing was performed on peripheral blood mononuclear cells. The Qiagen DNeasy Blood Extraction Kit was used to extract genomic DNA from the blood cell samples. The record originates from a study of cytomegalovirus exposure and HLA in healthy donors (dated by TCRdb to 2016 to 2017). About the study as a whole: According to an earlier analysis of several hundred of the donors, roughly 180 million T cells yielded roughly 100 million unique TCR beta sequences and around 300 Gb of sequence data. An earlier analysis of 587 of the donors used high-throughput TCR beta sequencing to judge whether each TCR beta V gene segment behaved as functional or pseudogenic. Roughly 300 gigabases of sequencing data and some 85 million unique TCR sequences were included in an early release covering roughly 600 HLA-typed donors. All discovery cohort repertoires had been generated using a single sequencing platform. High-throughput TCR immunosequencing, statistical association of individual TCRs with disease status, and machine learning were combined to predict cytomegalovirus infection status. Along with the approximately 700-subject first cohort, a separate validation cohort of 120 different subjects was used. Rather than drawing on any new phenotypic data, the later analysis identified candidate immune exposures from TCR beta sequences and the way those sequences occurred across donors. The study aimed to test whether signatures of past pathogen exposure could be identified by cataloging public T cell receptors. Among around 400 genotyped donors of the cohort, an average of roughly 240,000 unique TCR beta nucleotide sequences were sequenced per donor, roughly 20% of them non-productive. Donor age, sex, ethnicity and CMV serostatus were collected together with the repertoire data. HLA typing covered class I and class II loci at four-digit resolution. A later genetic analysis took genome-wide SNP genotypes for about 65% of the 666 donors and used that subset as a discovery cohort. To study patterns of TCR occurrence, a later analysis re-analyzed previously published TCR beta repertoires from more than 550 donors and added high-resolution HLA genotyping. A few DR-DQ haplotypes were treated as single units for association and clustering because of strong linkage in the cohort. Among the roughly 430 genotyped donors, around 79% belonged to the genetic ancestry cluster associated with self-reported Caucasian donors. Typing coverage varied by locus: roughly 629-640 donors for A, B, C, DRB1 and DQB1; 522 for DQA1; more than 600 for DPA1; 450 to 480 for DPB1. Using immunosequencing, the study profiled T cell repertoires from fewer than 850 subjects and related those repertoires to cytomegalovirus serostatus.

Points the paper makes about the study in general: Compared with equally common non-associated chains, HLA-associated TCR beta chains in a later analysis were more clonally expanded and had lower generation probabilities. Across donors, most TCR sequences were observed very rarely, whereas some public TCRs were present in many individuals. Because HLA typing was missing for some donors at each locus, association tests included only the typed subset. An association between a missense DCLRE1C variant and V-gene and J-gene trimming of TCR beta chains was found in a later genetic analysis and replicated in an independent cohort. In a later analysis, TCR association rates were found to vary across HLA loci, with the most associated TCRs seen for DRB1 alleles and the fewest for HLA-C alleles. Broadly in line with IMGT annotations, most TCR beta V segments showed up in productive rearrangements about 87% or about 30% of the time in an earlier analysis of several hundred of the donors. The study gave a list of roughly 150 TCR beta chains associated with cytomegalovirus. In this cohort, only TCR beta chains were sequenced, and detectable features were limited by the absence of alpha or paired-chain data. When HLA alleles, especially DR and DQ, strongly co-occurred, attributing TCR associations to individual alleles was difficult. Linkage disequilibrium might explain the correlated functional status among segregating V segments, but an unknown experimental factor could not be excluded. In vitro tests confirmed that a few of the cytomegalovirus-associated TCR beta chains recognize cytomegalovirus antigens. A group of highly shared sequence variants was considered likely to be a technical artifact of the sequencing pipeline. According to a later analysis, most CMV-associated TCR beta chains appeared to be HLA-restricted, and the HLA associations seemed to be driven largely by CMV exposure. Sequencing depth was assumed to be roughly uniform across donors in the presence/absence analyses, though that assumption may not hold. In a later analysis, several top co-occurrence clusters were reported to appear linked to parvovirus B19, influenza, CMV and Epstein-Barr virus. Fewer than 20 rarely observed V segments, including chromosome 9 orphons, were excluded from the earlier analysis of a few hundred of the donors because counts were too low. In a later analysis, around 17,000 TCR beta sequences were associated with specific HLA alleles at a false discovery rate of 0.05. CMV serostatus was the only immune exposure information available for the cohort. A further reported finding was that TCR beta sequences accurately predicted the HLA-A and HLA-B alleles for most subjects in the first cohort. Because the 87-base-pair reads could not distinguish some IMGT-functional V segments, including TRBV6-2 and TRBV6-3, those segments were excluded. The authors suggested that the approach could potentially be extended to other disease states and immunological phenotypes. The classifier was reported to diagnose cytomegalovirus status with high specificity and sensitivity in both the original and validation cohorts. Compared with the approximately 670-donor mean, donors in an Asian-associated ancestry cluster had fewer N-insertions in productive TCRs, according to a later genetic analysis.

V has 4 bases trimmed and J has 1 base trimmed; junction bases matching no gene number 9. The germline V gene (reference sequence) provides CDR1 SEHNR and CDR2 FQNEAQ. The CDR3 runs 17 amino acids, cysteine and phenylalanine included. Only CDR3 DNA remains: 51 bases, in frame from the first base. The TCR sequence derives from a man aged 45-65 years in good health and CMV-seropositive. Here the chain combines TRBV7-9 and TRBJ2-5, and 10 junctional nucleotides match TRBD1. The sample was PBMCs. The CDR3 loop reads CASSSPLRTGGQETQYF. The nucleotides are TGTGCCAGCAGCTCCCCCCTGAGGACAGGGGGCCAAGAGACCCAGTACTTC. Here the CDR3 is joined to the reference TRBV7-9 and TRBJ2-5 genes, and the full variable domain is: DTGVSQNPRHKITKRGQNVTFRCDPISEHNRLYWYRQTLGQGPEFLTYFQNEAQLEKSRLLSDRFSAERPKGSFSTLEIQRTEQGDSAMYLCASSSPLRTGGQETQYFGPGTRLLVL.